This TCR beta chain was found in a study of T cell changes during pregnancy in multiple sclerosis. This CDR3 spans 14 amino acids. V lost 7 bases and J lost 2; bases outside the gene matches: 5. Germline V CDR1 and CDR2: SNHLY, FYNNEI. Produced via immunoSEQ multiplex PCR; TCRdb's table is partial and in-frame only. The sample carries roughly 51,000 clones, roughly 90% recorded once. This TCR was recovered from a female donor in good health, enrolled as a control in a pregnancy study. V gene TRBV2 combines with J gene TRBJ2-3; TRBD1 aligns across 8 bases. This specimen consisted of CD4+ T cells from peripheral blood mononuclear cells, obtained after pregnancy. The CDR3 DNA reads TGTGCCAGCAAGACGACAGGGGACACAGATACGCAGTATTTT. Translating gives CASKTTGDTDTQYF.